The clone carrying this T cell receptor (beta chain) was detected a few times. Its antigen is still unknown. Both TRBC1 and TRBC2 were covered by a beta constant-region primer of two equimolar oligonucleotides. Ligated cDNA was amplified by four rounds of PCR with nested alpha and beta constant-region primers and SP2. TCRdb recomputed calls from the UMI-ligation and nested PCR reads with MiXCR, one row per CDR3 protein. Of more than 95,000 distinct CDR3 sequences listed, roughly 15% are singletons. This entry is derived from a study of naive and memory T cell subsets. CD8 T cells were positively selected from what remained after CD4 positive selection. Study findings and constraints: In CD4 and CD8 cells, diversity dropped from naive through EMRA. Over 85% of naive TCR sequences appeared only once, unlike memory subsets. A few larger clonotypes appeared in naive repertoires, especially CD8, possibly memory cells re-expressing CD45RA.

The CDR3 covers 15 residues. Per the germline V gene, CDR1 is LNHDA and CDR2 is SQIVND (reference sequence). V was cut by 3 bases and J by 4 bases, with 13 bases left in between. Sequenced sample: naive CD8+ T cells from blood. The TCR sequence derives from a human donor in good health. The V and J genes are TRBV19 and TRBJ1-5, with D perhaps matching TRBD1 (6 bases). DNA for the CDR3: TGTGCCAGTAGTATCGGCGGTCAGGGGAATCAGCCCCAGCATTTT. This codes for CASSIGGQGNQPQHF.